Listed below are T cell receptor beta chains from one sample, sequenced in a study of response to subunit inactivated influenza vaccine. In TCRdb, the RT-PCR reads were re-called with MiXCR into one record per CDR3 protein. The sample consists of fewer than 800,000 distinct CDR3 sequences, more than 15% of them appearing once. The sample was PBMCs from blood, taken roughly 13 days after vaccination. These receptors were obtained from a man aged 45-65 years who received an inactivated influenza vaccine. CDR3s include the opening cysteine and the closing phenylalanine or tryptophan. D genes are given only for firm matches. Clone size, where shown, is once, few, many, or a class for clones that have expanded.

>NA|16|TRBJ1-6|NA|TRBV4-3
CASSQDQAGNNSPLHF
TGCGCCAGCAGCCAAGATCAGGCAGGGAATAATTCACCCCTCCACTTT
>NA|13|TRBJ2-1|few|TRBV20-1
CSDWGLADNEQFF
TGCAGTGATTGGGGGCTAGCGGACAATGAGCAGTTCTTC
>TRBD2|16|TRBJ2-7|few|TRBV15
CATSRDRLAVTYEQYF
TGTGCCACCAGCAGAGATCGACTAGCGGTTACCTACGAGCAGTACTTC
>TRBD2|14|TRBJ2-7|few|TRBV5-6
CASSLGTTRDEQYF
TGTGCCAGCAGCCTCGGGACTACAAGAGACGAGCAGTACTTC
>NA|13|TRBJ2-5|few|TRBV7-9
CASSPSRQETQYF
TGTGCCAGCAGCCCGTCGCGGCAAGAGACCCAGTACTTC
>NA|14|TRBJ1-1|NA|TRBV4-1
CASSHGGVYAEAFF
TGCGCCAGCAGCCACGGGGGGGTTTACGCTGAAGCTTTCTTT
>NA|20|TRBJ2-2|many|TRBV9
CASSVPYSVIGVDDTGELFF
TGTGCCAGCAGCGTACCCTACTCGGTGATCGGGGTCGACGACACCGGGGAGCTGTTTTTT
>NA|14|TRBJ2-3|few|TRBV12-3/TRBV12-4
CASSLQRGSDTQYF
TGTGCCAGCAGTTTACAACGGGGTTCAGATACGCAGTATTTT
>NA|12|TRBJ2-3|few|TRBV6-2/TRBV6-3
CATKPGTDTQYF
TGTGCCACCAAGCCCGGCACAGATACGCAGTATTTT
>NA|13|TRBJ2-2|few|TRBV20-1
CSARQVATGELFF
TGCAGTGCCAGACAGGTGGCCACCGGGGAGCTGTTTTTT
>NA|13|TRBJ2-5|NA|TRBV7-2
CASSWPSQETQYF
TGTGCCAGCAGCTGGCCATCCCAGGAGACCCAGTACTTC
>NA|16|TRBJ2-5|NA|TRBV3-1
CASSQDQAIYQETQYF
TGTGCCAGCAGCCAAGATCAGGCTATATACCAAGAGACCCAGTACTTC
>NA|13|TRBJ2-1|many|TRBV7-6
CASSLIRSDKQFF
TGTGCCAGCAGCTTAATCCGGTCCGATAAGCAGTTCTTC
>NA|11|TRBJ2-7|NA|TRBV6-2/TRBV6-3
CASRRGHEQYF
TGTGCCAGCAGGAGAGGGCACGAGCAGTACTTC
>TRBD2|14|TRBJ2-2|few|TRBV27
CASSASGFTGELFF
TGTGCCAGCAGCGCTAGCGGATTCACCGGGGAGCTGTTTTTT
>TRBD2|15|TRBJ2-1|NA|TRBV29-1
CSVVVASGSYNEQFF
TGCAGCGTTGTCGTGGCTAGCGGAAGCTACAATGAGCAGTTCTTC
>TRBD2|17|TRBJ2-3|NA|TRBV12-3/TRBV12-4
CASSRQASGKSKDTQYF
TGTGCCAGCAGTCGGCAGGCTAGCGGGAAAAGCAAAGATACGCAGTATTTT
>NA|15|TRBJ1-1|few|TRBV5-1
CASSLAGLGDTEAFF
TGCGCCAGCAGCTTGGCTGGGTTAGGCGACACTGAAGCTTTCTTT
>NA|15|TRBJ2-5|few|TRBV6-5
CASSYSGQGQETQYF
TGTGCCAGCAGTTACTCAGGTCAGGGACAAGAGACCCAGTACTTC
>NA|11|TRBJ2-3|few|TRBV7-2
CASDRTDTQYF
TGTGCCAGCGACCGCACAGATACGCAGTATTTT
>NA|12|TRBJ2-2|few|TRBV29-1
CSVDGVSGELFF
TGCAGCGTTGACGGGGTCTCCGGGGAGCTGTTTTTT
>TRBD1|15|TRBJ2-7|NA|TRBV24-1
CATSETGTGFHEQYF
TGTGCCACCAGTGAAACCGGGACAGGCTTCCACGAGCAGTACTTC
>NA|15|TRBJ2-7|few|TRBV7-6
CASSLDRDGQYEQYF
TGTGCCAGCAGCTTAGACCGGGACGGACAATACGAGCAGTACTTC
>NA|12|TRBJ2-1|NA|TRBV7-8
CASSLDGYEQFF
TGTGCCAGCAGCTTGGACGGGTATGAGCAGTTCTTC
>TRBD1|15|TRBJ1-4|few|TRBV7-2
CASSLDRGQSEKLFF
TGTGCCAGCAGCTTAGACAGGGGGCAGAGTGAAAAACTGTTTTTT
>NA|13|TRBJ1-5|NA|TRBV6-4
CASSDTPEQPQHF
TGTGCCAGCAGTGACACCCCTGAGCAGCCCCAGCATTTT
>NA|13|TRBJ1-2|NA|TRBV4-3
CASSQEGQRSYTF
TGCGCCAGCAGCCAAGAAGGGCAGAGGAGCTACACCTTC
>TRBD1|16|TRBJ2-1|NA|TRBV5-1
CASSLDADRGYNEQFF
TGCGCCAGCAGCTTGGACGCGGACAGGGGGTACAATGAGCAGTTCTTC
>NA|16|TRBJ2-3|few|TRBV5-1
CASSLTVFSSTDTQYF
TGCGCCAGCAGCTTGACGGTGTTCTCTAGCACAGATACGCAGTATTTT
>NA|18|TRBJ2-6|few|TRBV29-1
CSVEVGGRTSSGANVLTF
TGCAGCGTTGAAGTGGGGGGGCGGACCAGCTCTGGGGCCAACGTCCTGACTTTC
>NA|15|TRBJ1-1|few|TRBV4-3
CASSQDVGVGTEAFF
TGCGCCAGCAGCCAAGATGTGGGGGTTGGCACTGAAGCTTTCTTT
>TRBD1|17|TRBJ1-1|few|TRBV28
CASSFRGTGVRRTEAFF
TGTGCCAGCAGTTTCCGGGGGACAGGGGTACGGCGCACTGAAGCTTTCTTT
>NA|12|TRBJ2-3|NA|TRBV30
CAWRKNTDTQYF
TGTGCCTGGCGGAAGAACACAGATACGCAGTATTTT
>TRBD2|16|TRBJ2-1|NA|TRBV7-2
CASSITSGSNRNEQFF
TGTGCCAGCAGCATAACAAGCGGGAGTAATAGGAATGAGCAGTTCTTC
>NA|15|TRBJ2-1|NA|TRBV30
CAWSPEGVPYNEQFF
TGTGCCTGGAGCCCTGAGGGGGTTCCCTACAATGAGCAGTTCTTC
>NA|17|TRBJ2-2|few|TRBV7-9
CASSLGGGALGTGELFF
TGTGCCAGCAGCTTAGGTGGCGGGGCCTTGGGGACCGGGGAGCTGTTTTTT
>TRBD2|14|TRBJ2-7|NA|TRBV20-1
CSARTGGYSYEQYF
TGCAGTGCTAGGACGGGAGGCTACTCCTACGAGCAGTACTTC
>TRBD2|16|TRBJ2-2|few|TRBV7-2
CASSPRLAGVTGELFF
TGTGCCAGCAGCCCGCGACTAGCGGGTGTCACCGGGGAGCTGTTTTTT
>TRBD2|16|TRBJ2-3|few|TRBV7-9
CASSAPLAGIIDTQYF
TGTGCCAGCAGCGCTCCTCTAGCGGGGATTATAGATACGCAGTATTTT